Shown below are 18 T cell receptor beta chains from a single sample sequenced in a study of cytomegalovirus exposure and HLA in healthy donors (dated by TCRdb to about 2017). Library preparation used the immunoSEQ multiplex PCR assay. For the multiplex PCR, a mixture combining 60 forward primers for TCR Vbeta segments and 13 reverse primers for TCR Jbeta segments was used. Not all clones reach the TCRdb copy of this immuneACCESS table, which keeps in-frame sequences only. Checked studies attribute under half of the gap to unresolved V genes and leave the rest unexplained. Across this sample there are 150,000 to 200,000 clones, with 75% to 85% seen only once. The ten most abundant clones make up around 2.2% of the sample. Sequences were obtained from PBMCs. The receptors here all came from a woman in her late teens or twenties in good health and CMV-seropositive.

Only a few counts were recorded for this clone. The chain links TRBV13 to TRBJ2-1, with a tentative D call TRBD2 (5 bases). This CDR3 has 15 amino acids. CDR1 PRHDT and CDR2 FYEKMQ come from the germline V gene (reference sequence). V lost 1 base to trimming and J lost 15 bases, with 22 bases between them. CDR3 bases: TGTGCCAGCAGCTTAGAGTCCAATAGGCGGGCCCCGCGGTTCTTC. This sequence encodes CASSLESNRRAPRFF.

The V gene is TRBV4-2, the J gene TRBJ2-1, with 8 bases fitting TRBD2. Germline CDR1 is LGHNA and CDR2 is YNFKEQ. With V trimmed by 3 bases and J by 7 bases, 11 bases remained unmatched. The length of the CDR3 is 16 residues. The DNA for the CDR3 is TGTGCCAGCAGCCAGGGCCTCGGGGGGGGGCCAAATGAGCAGTTCTTC. Translating it yields CASSQGLGGGPNEQFF.

The chain employs TRBV5-1 and TRBJ2-7; 7 nucleotides agree with TRBD2. The junction had 2 bases not matched to a gene; V was cut back by 5 bases and J by 0 bases. Per germline, CDR1 SGHRS and CDR2 YFSETQ. The CDR3 is made up of 13 amino acids. CDR3 bases: TGCGCCAGCAGTCCTAGCGGCTCCTACGAGCAGTACTTC. Protein: CASSPSGSYEQYF. Drawing the rest from reference TRBV5-1 and TRBJ2-7, the complete variable domain is KAGVTQTPRYLIKTRGQQVTLSCSPISGHRSVSWYQQTPGQGLQFLFEYFSETQRNKGNFPGRFSGRQFSNSRSEMNVSTLELGDSALYLCASSPSGSYEQYFGPGTRLTVT.

This sequence joins TRBV5-1 and TRBJ2-1, with TRBD1 identical over 10 bases. CDR1 is SGHRS and CDR2 is YFSETQ in the germline V gene. Trimming took 5 bases from V and 3 from J; bases not matched to a gene: 8. CDR3 size: 16 residues. The CDR3 loop reads CASREPGTGVYNEQFF. The CDR3 region has the DNA TGCGCCAGCAGGGAACCAGGGACAGGGGTCTACAATGAGCAGTTCTTC.

V gene TRBV27 combines with J gene TRBJ1-4, with TRBD1 identical over 9 bases. The CDR3 totals 14 residues. Unmatched junction bases numbered 5, after V lost 6 bases and J lost 6 bases. The germline CDR1 and CDR2 sequences are MNHEY and SMNVEV (reference sequence). The CDR3 sequence is CASRLRTGDEKLFF. The CDR3 DNA reads TGTGCCAGCAGGCTGAGGACAGGGGATGAAAAACTGTTTTTT.

The chain carries TRBV2 and TRBJ2-1; 7 bases line up with TRBD2. Per germline, CDR1 SNHLY and CDR2 FYNNEI. Losses at the gene ends were 4 bases for V and 0 bases for J; bases not matched to a gene: 9. The CDR3 totals 17 residues. CDR3 nucleotide sequence: TGTGCCAGCAGTGGCCCTCCCGGGGGGAGCTCCTACAATGAGCAGTTCTTC. Protein: CASSGPPGGSSYNEQFF.

The J gene is TRBJ1-4, the V gene TRBV25-1, with D perhaps TRBD1 (6 bases). CDR3 length: 15 residues. V dropped 5 bases and J dropped 5 bases, with 15 bases sitting between them. The germline CDR1 and CDR2 sequences are MGHDK and SYGVNS. The CDR3 coding sequence is TGTGCCAGCAGTCCCCAGGGACACTGGAATGAAAAACTGTTTTTT. Translation: CASSPQGHWNEKLFF.

This clone was found once. This chain joins TRBV27 and TRBJ1-6; the match to TRBD1 covers 7 bases. CDR1 and CDR2 (germline): MNHEY, SMNVEV (reference sequence). The V segment lost 5 bases and the J segment 14 bases; nucleotides outside the gene matches: 6. The CDR3 sequence is 12 residues long. CDR3 amino acids: CASSTSGGTLHF. The CDR3 nucleotides read TGTGCCAGCAGTACATCAGGGGGGACCCTCCACTTT.

The rearrangement joins TRBV7-5 to TRBJ1-2; the D call of TRBD1 is as the table states it, not checked on the DNA. TRBV7-5 corresponds to a pseudogene. The CDR3 sequence is 13 residues long. CDR3 region: CASSLQGTYGYTF. The CDR3 DNA follows: TGTGCCAGCAGCTTGCAGGGAACCTATGGCTACACCTTC.

This clone was seen only a few times. The rearrangement uses TRBV2 and TRBJ1-2; 9 nucleotides line up with TRBD1. CDR1 and CDR2 from the germline V gene are SNHLY and FYNNEI. J lost 8 bases, V lost 7 bases, and 5 bases had no gene match. The CDR3 totals 12 residues. The CDR3 spells CASTQGARGYTF. CDR3 nucleotide sequence: TGTGCCAGCACACAGGGGGCGCGAGGCTACACCTTC.

This chain links TRBV11-3 with TRBJ1-6, with 7 bases matching TRBD1. The junction had 10 bases not matched to a gene; V was cut back by 5 bases and J by 9 bases. Per germline, CDR1 SGHNT and CDR2 YENEEA. The CDR3 consists of 15 residues. This CDR3 is CASSRGGQIGSPLHF. The CDR3 region has the DNA TGTGCCAGCAGCCGAGGGGGCCAGATTGGTTCACCCCTCCACTTT.

The chain links TRBV18 to TRBJ1-2, with D unclear. The CDR3 runs to 15 residues. The ends were cut back, 3 bases at V and 4 bases at J, with 15 bases in the middle. Germline V gene data show CDR1 as KGHSH and CDR2 as LQKENI. The CDR3 sequence is CASSPGGNGIYGYTF. CDR3 bases: TGTGCCAGCTCACCGGGAGGAAACGGGATCTATGGCTACACCTTC.

This clone was picked up one time. V usage is TRBV9 and J usage is TRBJ1-6, with 9 bases aligning to TRBD1. Trimming cost V 0 bases and J 9 bases; bases outside gene matches: 4. CDR3 length equals 15 residues. Germline V gene sequence: CDR1 SGDLS, CDR2 YYNGEE. CDR3 in amino acids: CASSVEGQGGSPLHF. CDR3 in DNA: TGTGCCAGCAGCGTAGAGGGACAGGGTGGTTCACCCCTCCACTTT. Drawing the rest from reference TRBV9 and TRBJ1-6, the complete variable domain is DSGVTQTPKHLITATGQRVTLRCSPRSGDLSVYWYQQSLDQGLQFLIQYYNGEERAKGNILERFSAQQFPDLHSELNLSSLELGDSALYFCASSVEGQGGSPLHFGNGTRLTVT.

This clone showed up just once. V and J are TRBV7-9 and TRBJ1-2; D is unresolved. V was trimmed by 1 base and J by 6 bases, leaving 12 bases between them. Germline assignment: CDR1 SEHNR and CDR2 FQNEAQ (reference sequence). The CDR3 has 14 residues. The CDR3, as DNA: TGTGCCAGCAGCTTAGTGGCAGTCTCCCATGGCTACACCTTC. This codes for CASSLVAVSHGYTF.

The chain carries TRBV6-1 and TRBJ1-6; no clear D gene. The CDR3 runs 14 residues. Trimming stripped 11 bases from V and 0 bases from J, with 11 bases between. The V gene's germline CDR1 is MNHNS and CDR2 SASEGT. The CDR3 loop is CAVSRRSYNSPLHF. The CDR3 DNA follows: TGTGCCGTAAGCAGGCGCTCCTATAATTCACCCCTCCACTTT.

The chain joins TRBV28 to TRBJ2-7; D perhaps matches TRBD1 (5 bases). Germline V CDR1 and CDR2: MDHEN, SYDVKM. CDR3 length: 15 amino acids. The V and J ends lost 5 bases and 1 base respectively, with 15 bases between them. The CDR3 sequence: CASSTTFDRSYEQYF. The CDR3 bases are TGTGCCAGCAGTACTACCTTCGACAGATCCTACGAGCAGTACTTC.

The rearrangement joins TRBV4-2 to TRBJ2-3, with TRBD2 matching over 10 bases. Germline values: CDR1 LGHNA, CDR2 YNFKEQ. The ends lost 2 bases at V and 4 bases at J; junction bases unmatched: 6. This CDR3 has 16 amino acids. This CDR3 reads CASSQSGGATADTQYF. DNA for the CDR3: TGTGCCAGCAGCCAAAGCGGGGGGGCCACCGCAGATACGCAGTATTTT.

The chain couples TRBV11-2 to TRBJ1-4, with a possible D match to TRBD1 (5 bases). From germline, CDR1 is SGHAT and CDR2 FQNNGV. V lost 0 bases, J lost 6 bases, and 11 bases lay in between. The CDR3 extends over 15 amino acids. CDR3 in amino acids: CASSLDRQSYEKLFF. Written as DNA, the CDR3 is TGTGCCAGCAGCTTAGATCGACAGTCCTATGAAAAACTGTTTTTT. Using reference TRBV11-2 and TRBJ1-4 for the parts outside the CDR3, the full variable domain is EAGVAQSPRYKIIEKRQSVAFWCNPISGHATLYWYQQILGQGPKLLIQFQNNGVVDDSQLPKDRFSAERLKGVDSTLKIQPAKLEDSAVYLCASSLDRQSYEKLFFGSGTQLSVL.